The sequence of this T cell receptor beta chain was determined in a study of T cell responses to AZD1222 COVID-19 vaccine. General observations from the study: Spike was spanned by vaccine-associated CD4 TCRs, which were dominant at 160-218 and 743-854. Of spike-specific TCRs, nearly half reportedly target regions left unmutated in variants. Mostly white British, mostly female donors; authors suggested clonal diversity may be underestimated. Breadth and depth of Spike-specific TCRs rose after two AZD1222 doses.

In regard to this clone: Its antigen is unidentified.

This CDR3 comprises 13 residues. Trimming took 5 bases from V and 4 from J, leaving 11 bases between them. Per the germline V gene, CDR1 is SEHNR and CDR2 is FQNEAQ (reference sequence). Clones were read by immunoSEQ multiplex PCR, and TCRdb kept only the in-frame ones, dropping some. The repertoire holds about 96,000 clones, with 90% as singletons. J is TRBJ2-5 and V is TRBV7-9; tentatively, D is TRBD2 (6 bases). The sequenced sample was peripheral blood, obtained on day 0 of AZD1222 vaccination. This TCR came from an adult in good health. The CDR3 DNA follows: TGTGCCAGCAGCGCGGACTACCCAGAGACCCAGTACTTC. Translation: CASSADYPETQYF.